These T cell receptor beta chains were read from a single sample in a study of response to subunit inactivated influenza vaccine. One entry per CDR3 protein results from TCRdb running MiXCR on the RT-PCR reads. This table holds more than 700,000 distinct CDR3 sequences, 20% to 25% found once. Sample: PBMCs from blood, taken more than 4 days after vaccination. All receptors derive from a man over 45 who received an inactivated influenza vaccine. The CDR3 runs from the conserved cysteine through the conserved F or W. D genes are given only for firm matches. Clone size is given for some rows only: seen once, a few or many times, or a class if the clone is expanded.

abundance	v_gene	d_gene	j_gene	CDR3aa	CDR3nt
few	TRBV10-1	.	TRBJ2-5	CASSESTGLETQYF	TGCGCCAGCAGTGAGTCAACGGGGTTAGAGACCCAGTACTTC
few	TRBV7-2	TRBD2	TRBJ2-5	CASSNKREGRQETQYF	TGTGCCAGCAGCAATAAGCGGGAGGGCCGGCAAGAGACCCAGTACTTC
.	TRBV2	TRBD1	TRBJ2-7	CASSQDRGQYF	TGTGCCAGCAGCCAGGACAGGGGGCAGTACTTC
.	TRBV3-1	TRBD2	TRBJ2-1	CASSQERTSGGKQFF	TGTGCCAGCAGCCAAGAGCGGACTAGCGGGGGAAAGCAGTTCTTC
.	TRBV28	.	TRBJ1-5	CASIWGRHNQPQHF	TGTGCCAGCATTTGGGGCCGGCACAATCAGCCCCAGCATTTT
.	TRBV6-1	.	TRBJ1-3	CASRQGRLGNTIYF	TGTGCCAGCAGACAGGGCCGCCTTGGAAACACCATATATTTT
.	TRBV7-6	.	TRBJ2-7	CASSLSGDPRYEQYF	TGTGCCAGCAGCTTATCTGGAGACCCCCGCTACGAGCAGTACTTC
medium-sized	TRBV7-3	.	TRBJ1-2	CASSLEQGGGYTF	TGTGCCAGCAGCTTAGAACAGGGTGGCGGCTACACCTTC
.	TRBV28	TRBD2	TRBJ2-5	CASSFLPGGQETQYF	TGTGCCAGCAGTTTCCTTCCGGGGGGCCAAGAGACCCAGTACTTC
.	TRBV28	.	TRBJ2-7	CASRQRRDSAYEQYF	TGTGCCAGCAGGCAAAGGAGGGACAGCGCCTACGAGCAGTACTTC
few	TRBV7-9	.	TRBJ2-3	CASSLPGHTDTQYF	TGTGCCAGCAGCCTGCCGGGCCACACAGATACGCAGTATTTT
.	TRBV6-6	.	TRBJ1-1	CASILGTEAFF	.
few	TRBV6-2/TRBV6-3	.	TRBJ1-5	CASSGQYSNQPQHF	TGTGCCAGCAGTGGACAGTATAGCAATCAGCCCCAGCATTTT
.	TRBV7-2	.	TRBJ1-1	CASLRAPNTEAFF	TGTGCCAGCCTTCGGGCCCCGAACACTGAAGCTTTCTTT
.	TRBV6-1	TRBD1	TRBJ2-5	CASKDRGLETQYF	TGTGCCAGCAAGGACAGGGGACTGGAGACCCAGTACTTC
many	TRBV12-3/TRBV12-4	TRBD2	TRBJ2-1	CASSSVTSHNGEQFF	TGTGCCAGCAGTTCAGTGACTAGCCACAACGGTGAGCAGTTCTTC
.	TRBV6-2/TRBV6-3	.	TRBJ1-1	CASCSGGVYTEAFF	TGTGCCAGCTGTTCTGGGGGGGTGTACACTGAAGCTTTCTTT
.	TRBV7-9	.	TRBJ2-1	CASSLLALGSYNEQFF	TGTGCCAGCAGCCTATTAGCCCTCGGATCCTACAATGAGCAGTTCTTC
.	TRBV7-2	TRBD2	TRBJ2-5	CASSFLAGGPRETQYF	TGTGCCAGCAGCTTTCTAGCGGGGGGGCCCCGGGAGACCCAGTACTTC
.	TRBV7-2	.	TRBJ2-1	CASSSPLGYNEQFF	TGTGCCAGCAGCTCGCCACTGGGATACAATGAGCAGTTCTTC
.	TRBV10-3	.	TRBJ2-5	CAGGNQETQYF	TGTGCCGGGGGGAACCAAGAGACCCAGTACTTC
.	TRBV5-4	.	TRBJ2-7	CASSPETRAIGEQYF	TGTGCCAGCAGCCCGGAGACTAGGGCTATCGGCGAGCAGTACTTC
few	TRBV14	.	TRBJ2-1	CASSYTTRPSRGGNEQFF	TGTGCCAGCAGCTACACCACCCGCCCTTCCCGAGGGGGAAATGAGCAGTTCTTC
few	TRBV25-1	TRBD2	TRBJ2-2	CASSESAGASGELFF	TGTGCCAGCAGTGAATCGGCGGGAGCTAGCGGGGAGCTGTTTTTT
.	TRBV20-1	TRBD2	TRBJ2-1	CSASSGGWSNEQFF	TGCAGTGCATCTAGCGGGGGGTGGTCCAATGAGCAGTTCTTC
.	TRBV19	.	TRBJ2-3	CASSIDLRRADTQYF	TGTGCCAGTAGTATAGATCTGAGGCGGGCAGATACGCAGTATTTT
.	TRBV9	TRBD2	TRBJ2-1	CASSPPGGEASNEQFF	TGTGCCAGCAGCCCCCCTGGGGGGGAGGCCAGCAATGAGCAGTTCTTC
.	TRBV7-9	TRBD1	TRBJ1-6	CASSRGGGEGAKSPLHF	TGTGCCAGCAGCCGAGGGGGTGGTGAGGGGGCAAAATCACCCCTCCACTTT
.	TRBV2	TRBD1	TRBJ2-1	CASSDRVTGGGEQFF	TGTGCCAGCAGTGACCGGGTTACAGGGGGTGGTGAGCAGTTCTTC
.	TRBV27	.	TRBJ1-2	CASSLSVYNYGYTF	TGTGCCAGCAGTTTATCGGTATATAACTATGGCTACACCTTC
many	TRBV24-1	.	TRBJ2-5	CATSGMERETQYF	TGTGCCACCAGTGGAATGGAAAGAGAGACCCAGTACTTC
few	TRBV20-1	.	TRBJ1-1	CSAIDQGLSTEAFF	TGCAGTGCTATAGACCAGGGGCTGAGCACTGAAGCTTTCTTT
.	TRBV20-1	.	TRBJ2-1	CSAREFRVWGDEQFF	TGCAGTGCTAGAGAGTTCAGGGTCTGGGGGGATGAGCAGTTCTTC
.	TRBV12-5	.	TRBJ2-2	CASGLYLANTGELFF	TGTGCTAGTGGTTTGTATCTAGCGAACACCGGGGAGCTGTTTTTT
.	TRBV6-1	.	TRBJ2-6	CASSVLSGANVLTF	TGTGCCAGCAGTGTCCTCTCTGGGGCCAACGTCCTGACTTTC
.	TRBV12-3/TRBV12-4	.	TRBJ2-7	CASSPSGPAYEQYF	TGTGCCAGCAGTCCTTCCGGCCCAGCCTACGAGCAGTACTTC
.	TRBV27	TRBD1	TRBJ1-2	CASSDPGQGFGYTF	TGTGCCAGCAGTGACCCGGGACAGGGATTCGGCTACACCTTC